The 31 T cell receptor beta chains in this list originate from one sample, sequenced in a study of early T cells in non-severe SARS-CoV-2 infection. TCRdb passed the 5' RACE reads through MiXCR, listing each CDR3 protein once. The sample includes roughly 40,000 distinct CDR3 sequences, roughly 7% of them seen just once. Input material: whole blood. These receptors were obtained from an adult who was a healthcare worker with PCR-confirmed SARS-CoV-2 infection or an uninfected control (not recorded which).

On this clonotype: This may be a read error, as it is one base from a much larger clone. This rearrangement joins TRBV10-2 to TRBJ1-5; 10 bases align to TRBD1. V lost 8 bases and J lost 3; bases outside the gene matches: 13. The CDR3 runs 17 residues. Germline loops: CDR1 WSHSY, CDR2 SAAADI. The CDR3 is CASGNIYDRGLNQPQHF. In DNA, the CDR3 is TGCGCCAGCGGCAATATTTATGACAGGGGGCTCAATCAGCCCCAGCATTTT.

This clonotype was seen repeatedly, ten times or more. The gene calls are TRBV2 and TRBJ2-1; D ambiguous. V dropped 8 bases and J dropped 6 bases, with 8 bases sitting between them. Germline CDR1 is SNHLY and CDR2 is FYNNEI. CDR3 length equals 11 residues. The CDR3: CASRWTNEQFF. CDR3 nucleotides: TGTGCCAGCCGATGGACCAATGAGCAGTTCTTC.

This rearrangement joins TRBV2 to TRBJ2-7; either TRBD1 or TRBD2 may supply D (5 bases each). Looked up from germline, CDR1 is SNHLY and CDR2 is FYNNEI. This CDR3 comprises 14 residues. V lost 7 bases and J 0 bases, leaving 13 bases between the germline ends. In DNA form, the CDR3 reads TGTGCCAGCAAGGGGACCTTTAGCTCCTACGAGCAGTACTTC. This codes for CASKGTFSSYEQYF.

The chain is built from TRBV5-1 and TRBJ2-7, with 7 bases lining up with TRBD1. The germline V gene encodes CDR1 SGHRS and CDR2 YFSETQ. The CDR3 runs to 14 residues. V lost 3 bases and J lost 3; bases outside the gene matches: 6. The CDR3 loop is CASSSRPGGYEQYF. CDR3 nucleotides: TGCGCCAGCAGCTCGCGGCCAGGGGGCTACGAGCAGTACTTC.

Turning to this clonotype: A much larger clone differs from this one at a single base, so this may be a read error. This chain uses TRBV12-3 or TRBV12-4 with TRBJ1-1; D gene ambiguous. CDR3 length: 13 residues. CDR3 DNA sequence: TGTGTCGCCTCGGCGATGGGGAGGTTCGGAGTTTTCTTT. Encoded protein: CVASAMGRFGVFF.

The table lists this clonotype with many counts. This chain uses TRBV4-3 with TRBJ1-4, with D hard to call. CDR3 length equals 17 residues. CDR1 is LGHNA, CDR2 YSLEER, per germline. With 1 base removed from V and 2 bases from J, the gap between germline ends came to 14 bases. The CDR3 region is CASSQVMSAQTNEKLFF. The CDR3 DNA reads TGCGCCAGCAGCCAAGTAATGTCGGCGCAGACTAATGAAAAACTGTTTTTT.

The table lists this clonotype with many counts. The V and J genes are TRBV20-1 and TRBJ1-3; the match to TRBD1 covers 7 bases. The germline V gene has CDR1 DFQATT and CDR2 SNEGSKA (reference sequence). Trimming at V came to 3 bases and at J to 4 bases, leaving 9 bases not matched to a gene. The CDR3 length is 15 residues. The CDR3 DNA sequence: TGCAGTGCTAGCCGAGGGACAGAAGGGGGAAACACCATATATTTT. Translation gives CSASRGTEGGNTIYF.

The chain recombines TRBV11-2 with TRBJ1-2; D is unresolved. Germline V gene data show CDR1 as SGHAT and CDR2 as FQNNGV. The V gene lost 1 base and the J gene lost 4 bases, with 10 bases spanning the gap. The CDR3 totals 14 residues. This chain's CDR3 is CASSLGAAFYGYTF. The CDR3 coding sequence is TGTGCCAGCAGCTTAGGGGCGGCCTTCTATGGCTACACCTTC.

In this sample, this clonotype turned up many times. The chain recombines TRBV20-1 with TRBJ2-3; D unresolved. Trimming pared 4 bases from V and 1 base from J, leaving 18 bases between. Germline assignment: CDR1 DFQATT and CDR2 SNEGSKA (reference sequence). This CDR3 has 16 residues. The CDR3 region has the DNA TGCAGTGCTACAACCTTTTTGTCGGGTGGCACAGATACGCAGTATTTT. This encodes CSATTFLSGGTDTQYF.

This clonotype has only a few counts. The chain is built from TRBV2 and TRBJ1-1; D is undetermined. Germline V gene sequence: CDR1 SNHLY, CDR2 FYNNEI. The V end lost 0 bases, the J end lost 10 bases, and 6 bases lay between the germline ends. The CDR3 runs 11 residues. CDR3 residues: CASSEALRAFF. The CDR3 DNA reads as TGTGCCAGCAGTGAAGCGCTTCGAGCTTTCTTT.

The CDR3 loop reads CACPPEQNYGYTF. The CDR3 nucleotides are TGTGCCTGCCCCCCCGAACAGAACTATGGCTACACCTTC. The chain has TRBV30 and TRBJ1-2; D is undetermined. CDR3 length equals 13 residues. Germline V gene lookup returns CDR1 GTSNPN and CDR2 SVGIG (reference sequence). The germline V and J ends were trimmed by 6 bases and 2 bases, with 13 bases remaining between them.

The chain links TRBV4-3 to TRBJ2-7; 11 bases fit TRBD2. CDR1 LGHNA and CDR2 YSLEER come from the germline V gene. The CDR3 has 16 residues. J gave up 0 bases and V 4 bases, and 5 bases lay outside the gene matches. DNA of the CDR3: TGCGCCAGCAGCCCCAGACTAGCGGGGAGCTCCTACGAGCAGTACTTC. Translated, it gives CASSPRLAGSSYEQYF.

This clonotype occurred a few times. The gene calls are TRBV19 and TRBJ1-2, with a weak D call TRBD1 (6 bases). The CDR3 is made up of 14 amino acids. Germline values: CDR1 LNHDA, CDR2 SQIVND (reference sequence). Trimming shortened V by 8 bases and J by 4 bases, and 17 bases separated the two germline ends. CDR3 residues: CASSDRLTIYGYTF. The CDR3 DNA is TGTGCCAGTTCTGACAGGCTGACAATCTATGGCTACACCTTC. The full variable domain, with the rest looked up from reference TRBV19 and TRBJ1-2, is DGGITQSPKYLFRKEGQNVTLSCEQNLNHDAMYWYRQDPGQGLRLIYYSQIVNDFQKGDIAEGYSVSREKKESFPLTVTSAQKNPTAFYLCASSDRLTIYGYTFGSGTRLTVV.

This clonotype was observed many times. The chain employs TRBV27 and TRBJ2-3, with TRBD2 matching 10 bases. Losses at the gene ends were 3 bases for V and 1 base for J; bases not matched to a gene: 1. The germline CDR1 and CDR2 sequences are MNHEY and SMNVEV (reference sequence). This CDR3 is 15 amino acids long. For the CDR3, the DNA is TGTGCCAGCAGTTTCGGGACTAGCGGCACAGATACGCAGTATTTT. Amino acids: CASSFGTSGTDTQYF.

This clonotype came up a few times. This chain uses TRBV28 with TRBJ2-5; possible D gene TRBD1, 6 bases. V was trimmed by 2 bases and J by 11 bases, leaving 12 bases between them. This CDR3 region has 12 residues. Per germline, CDR1 MDHEN and CDR2 SYDVKM. CDR3 in DNA: TGTGCCAGCAGTTTAGTACTCGGACAGCAGTACTTC. Protein product: CASSLVLGQQYF.

The V gene is TRBV6-5, the J gene TRBJ1-6, with TRBD1 identical over 7 bases. V lost 5 bases to trimming and J lost 3 bases; unmatched junction nucleotides: 4. The CDR3 extends over 15 amino acids. Germline CDR1 is MNHEY and CDR2 is SVGAGI. The CDR3: CASSATGNYNSPLHF. CDR3 DNA sequence: TGTGCCAGCAGTGCGACAGGGAACTATAATTCACCCCTCCACTTT.

J is TRBJ2-2 and V is TRBV7-9, with no clear D. Per the germline V gene, CDR1 is SEHNR and CDR2 is FQNEAQ (reference sequence). This CDR3 is built from 15 residues. The V end was cut by 5 bases, the J end by 4 bases, with 14 bases between. The CDR3: CASSRLGGLTGELFF. The CDR3 DNA reads TGTGCCAGCAGCCGCCTTGGCGGTCTCACCGGGGAGCTGTTTTTT.

This clonotype was counted ten times or more. The chain employs TRBV24-1 and TRBJ2-1; 9 positions agree with TRBD1. V was clipped by 1 base and J by 6 bases; unmatched bases: 6. The CDR3 spans 16 residues. Per the germline V gene, CDR1 is KGHDR and CDR2 is SFDVKD. The CDR3 DNA sequence: TGTGCCACCAGTGATTTATCGGGACAGGGTTCCAATGAGCAGTTCTTC. This encodes CATSDLSGQGSNEQFF.

This clonotype was seen ten or more times. CDR3 nucleotides: TGCGCCAGCAGCATACAGGTGCCCACCGGGGAGCTGTTTTTT. It is translated as CASSIQVPTGELFF. The V gene is TRBV5-1, the J gene TRBJ2-2, with a tentative D call TRBD1 (5 bases). Trimming pared 4 bases from V and 4 bases from J, leaving 11 bases between. CDR3 length: 14 amino acids. Per the germline V gene, CDR1 is SGHRS and CDR2 is YFSETQ.

This clonotype turned up a few times. This chain links TRBV4-1 with TRBJ1-2; D unresolved. With 0 bases removed from V and 2 bases from J, the gap between germline ends came to 1 base. Looked up from germline, CDR1 is MGHRA and CDR2 is YSYEKL. The CDR3 contains 12 residues. CDR3 coding DNA: TGCGCCAGCAGCCAAGAGAACTATGGCTACACCTTC. This gives the protein CASSQENYGYTF.

This clonotype was observed at least ten times. This chain connects TRBV20-1 to TRBJ2-3, with 8 bases fitting TRBD1. Trimming took 4 bases from V and 9 from J; bases not matched to a gene: 9. The CDR3 covers 13 residues. Germline V lookup: CDR1 DFQATT, CDR2 SNEGSKA (reference sequence). CDR3 DNA sequence: TGCAGTGCTATTTCCCAGGGGGCTGGGACGCAGTATTTT. This gives the protein CSAISQGAGTQYF.

This clonotype was counted at least ten times. The J gene is TRBJ2-3, the V gene TRBV10-3; 7 bases align to TRBD2. V was clipped by 3 bases and J by 2 bases; unmatched bases: 8. The CDR3 is made up of 16 amino acids. Per germline, CDR1 ENHRY and CDR2 SYGVKD. CDR3 bases: TGTGCCATCAGTGAACCGACCGGGGGGACCACAGATACGCAGTATTTT. Protein sequence: CAISEPTGGTTDTQYF.

This clonotype has just a few counts. The V gene is TRBV5-1, the J gene TRBJ2-7, with 8 bases lining up with TRBD1. V trimming: 8 bases; J trimming: 0 bases; junction bases outside the gene matches: 4. CDR1 and CDR2 (germline): SGHRS, YFSETQ. This CDR3 region has 13 residues. The CDR3 reads CASGGQDSYEQYF. CDR3 sequence (DNA): TGCGCCAGTGGGGGACAGGACTCCTACGAGCAGTACTTC.

This clonotype was seen ten or more times. The rearrangement uses TRBV28 and TRBJ1-3, with 10 bases matching TRBD1. The junction had 7 bases not matched to a gene; V was cut back by 6 bases and J by 2 bases. CDR3 length: 16 amino acids. Germline V gene sequence: CDR1 MDHEN, CDR2 SYDVKM. The CDR3 sequence: CASRAGQGEAGNTIYF. The CDR3 DNA is TGTGCCAGCAGAGCAGGACAGGGGGAGGCTGGAAACACCATATATTTT.

This chain links TRBV27 with TRBJ2-3; TRBD1 is a possible D gene (6 bases). Germline CDR1 reads MNHEY; CDR2 reads SMNVEV (reference sequence). This CDR3 is 16 amino acids long. V was cut by 5 bases and J by 2 bases, with 17 bases left in between. The CDR3 loop reads CASSILRPGHTDTQYF. The CDR3, as DNA: TGTGCCAGCAGTATACTACGCCCGGGACACACAGATACGCAGTATTTT.

This clonotype was seen many times. The chain joins TRBV7-9 to TRBJ1-1; 7 nucleotides match TRBD1. The ends lost 4 bases at V and 3 bases at J; junction bases unmatched: 8. The CDR3 length is 15 residues. From germline, CDR1 is SEHNR and CDR2 FQNEAQ (reference sequence). The CDR3 sequence is CASSSVTGLHTEAFF. The CDR3 nucleotides are TGTGCCAGCAGCTCCGTGACAGGGTTGCACACTGAAGCTTTCTTT.

This clonotype was seen ten or more times. The V and J genes are TRBV7-3 and TRBJ1-1; 7 nucleotides agree with TRBD1. Losses at the gene ends were 2 bases for V and 3 bases for J; bases not matched to a gene: 0. From germline, CDR1 is SGHTA and CDR2 FQGTGA. The CDR3 runs 13 residues. The CDR3 loop is CASSLQGDTEAFF. The CDR3 region has the DNA TGTGCCAGCAGCTTACAGGGGGACACTGAAGCTTTCTTT.

The chain couples TRBV5-1 to TRBJ2-2; the D is unclear. CDR1 is SGHRS, CDR2 YFSETQ, per germline. V lost 0 bases and J 6 bases, leaving 3 bases between the germline ends. The CDR3 is 12 residues long. The CDR3 protein is CASSLGAGELFF. The CDR3 region has the DNA TGCGCCAGCAGCTTGGGGGCCGGGGAGCTGTTTTTT.

This clonotype was seen a handful of times. This sequence joins TRBV5-7 and TRBJ1-2; 7 bases are a match to TRBD1. TRBV5-7 is identified as an open reading frame with a role that is uncertain. This CDR3 is 15 amino acids long. V dropped 1 base and J dropped 3; count of bases not matched to a gene: 6. Here the CDR3 DNA reads TGTGCCAGCAGCTTGCCGACAGGGAAAGACTATGGCTACACCTTC. As protein: CASSLPTGKDYGYTF.

The rearrangement uses TRBV12-3 or TRBV12-4 and TRBJ2-3; TRBD2 matches at 10 bases. There are 14 residues in the CDR3. J gave up 1 base and V 8 bases, and 3 bases lay outside the gene matches. The CDR3: CASGLADRTDTQYF. The CDR3 DNA follows: TGTGCCAGCGGACTAGCGGACCGCACAGATACGCAGTATTTT.

This clonotype was counted ten times or more. The V call is TRBV6-6, the J call TRBJ1-4; 7 bases match TRBD1. V dropped 2 bases and J dropped 5; count of bases not matched to a gene: 11. The CDR3 sequence is 17 residues long. Germline-derived CDR1 and CDR2 are MNHNY and SVGAGI (reference sequence). This CDR3 is CASSYLGGGSGNEKLFF. CDR3 bases: TGTGCCAGCAGTTACCTAGGAGGGGGCAGTGGGAATGAAAAACTGTTTTTT.